The rows below give T cell receptor beta chains drawn from one sample of a study of T cells after yellow fever vaccination. Via MiXCR, TCRdb re-called the 5' RACE reads, giving one row per CDR3 protein. The repertoire has 150,000 to 200,000 distinct CDR3 sequences, roughly 11% of them found once; the top ten carry around 34%. Material: CD8+ T cells sorted from PBMCs, obtained 15 days after the yellow fever booster vaccination. These receptors were collected from a man between 18 and 29 years old who received the YFV17D yellow fever vaccine. Both conserved end residues are trimmed from each CDR3.

>TRBJ1-5|TRBV4-1
ASSSGAQPQH
>TRBJ2-1|TRBV7-6
ASSSRTADNEQF
>TRBJ2-3|TRBV7-2
ASSQKWPGGFIDTQY
>TRBJ1-5|TRBV20-1
SATPGDSAELNQPQH
>TRBJ1-1|TRBV5-1
ASSLNPGGLNTEAF
>TRBJ2-3|TRBV9
ASSSPMWGGSDTQY
>TRBJ2-2|TRBV7-8
ASSFRAGELF
>TRBJ1-3|TRBV7-6
ASSWGQGLNTIY
>TRBJ2-5|TRBV5-1
ASSWTSVQETQY
>TRBJ1-6|TRBV27
ASSWGKNSPLH
>TRBJ2-7|TRBV10-2
ASSESRLGMIYEQY
>TRBJ2-7|TRBV4-1
ASSQGRGGRYEQY
>TRBJ2-3|TRBV4-3
ASSQDRRSTDTQY
>TRBJ2-7|TRBV20-1
SAKGTSDAYEQY
>TRBJ2-7|TRBV7-9
ASSFSGQGIREQY
>TRBJ2-2|TRBV30
AWSVSSNTGELF
>TRBJ2-3|TRBV4-2
ASSDEAGTQY
>TRBJ1-6|TRBV4-1
ASSQVGQGGSPLH
>TRBJ1-1|TRBV14
ASSGGRSIEAF
>TRBJ2-3|TRBV10-1
ASSAREGLGNTQY
>TRBJ1-2|TRBV6-2/TRBV6-3
ASRPDNGFQGYT
>TRBJ2-5|TRBV27
ASSLGTWETQY
>TRBJ2-1|TRBV4-3
ASSQGQGANEQF
>TRBJ2-5|TRBV10-3
AISESGTGLSVTQY
>TRBJ2-7|TRBV7-9
ASSLAGGEREQY
>TRBJ2-1|TRBV21-1
ASSPTGSYNEQF
>TRBJ1-5|TRBV27
ASNIAGSNQPQH
>TRBJ1-6|TRBV13
ASSEQGFSPLH
>TRBJ1-2|TRBV7-7
ASSLVQGHYGYT
>TRBJ1-2|TRBV7-9
ASSGTGGDGYT
>TRBJ2-5|TRBV5-6
ASSPGPSVVQQETQY
>TRBJ1-6|TRBV5-5
ASLLTGGSPLH
>TRBJ2-1|TRBV10-2
ASRDRDVNEQF